These 24 T cell receptor beta chains were sequenced from one sample in a study of blood T cell repertoires in COVID-19. Profiled with immunoSEQ multiplex PCR; TCRdb holds only in-frame clones, not every one. Of 150,000 to 200,000 clones detected, about four fifths appear once; the ten largest clones hold 6.5% to 8%. Sequencing was carried out using peripheral blood. The receptors stem from a man in his sixties or seventies with active or convalescent COVID-19.

The rearrangement uses TRBV4-2 and TRBJ1-5, with TRBD1 as a possible D gene (5 bases). The germline CDR1 and CDR2 sequences are LGHNA and YNFKEQ. The V gene lost 0 bases and the J gene lost 1 base, with 7 bases spanning the gap. The CDR3 has 15 residues. In DNA, the CDR3 is TGTGCCAGCAGCCAAGATGGGGGGAGCAATCAGCCCCAGCATTTT. This encodes CASSQDGGSNQPQHF.

J is TRBJ1-2 and V is TRBV12-3 or TRBV12-4; D unclear. Trimming cost V 5 bases and J 4 bases, with 11 bases left between them. The CDR3 spans 13 residues. The CDR3 loop reads CASSRSGFYGYTF. CDR3 DNA: TGTGCCAGCAGTCGTTCGGGGTTCTATGGCTACACCTTC.

This sequence joins TRBV21-1 and TRBJ2-7; the DNA was not used to check the table's D call, TRBD1. TRBV21-1 is designated a pseudogene. This CDR3 region has 15 residues. CDR3 DNA: TGTGCCAGCATAAAAGAACCAGGGGGAACAGGGGAGCAGTACTTC. Amino acid sequence: CASIKEPGGTGEQYF.

This clone has more than one count but fewer than ten. The J gene is TRBJ2-3, the V gene TRBV4-2; 8 positions match TRBD2. The CDR3 has 16 residues. Looked up from germline, CDR1 is LGHNA and CDR2 is YNFKEQ. After removal of 0 bases from V and 3 bases from J, the junction contained 5 bases not matched to a gene. CDR3 bases: TGTGCCAGCAGCCAAGAAGCGGGAGTTATAACAGATACGCAGTATTTT. Translated, it gives CASSQEAGVITDTQYF.

Only a few counts were recorded for this clone. J is TRBJ1-2 and V is TRBV27; 8 bases agree with TRBD1. The ends lost 3 bases at V and 6 bases at J; junction bases unmatched: 9. The CDR3 is 15 residues long. Looked up from germline, CDR1 is MNHEY and CDR2 is SMNVEV (reference sequence). The CDR3 spells CASSFRQGALDGYTF. Written as DNA, the CDR3 is TGTGCCAGCAGTTTTAGGCAGGGGGCCTTGGATGGCTACACCTTC.

This sequence joins TRBV20-1 and TRBJ2-7; 10 positions agree with TRBD2. J lost 0 bases, V lost 3 bases, and 2 bases had no gene match. In germline, CDR1 is DFQATT, CDR2 SNEGSKA (reference sequence). The CDR3 loop spans 14 amino acids. The CDR3 here is CSASTSGDSYEQYF. DNA of the CDR3: TGCAGTGCTAGTACTAGCGGGGACTCCTACGAGCAGTACTTC.

The chain carries TRBV5-1 and TRBJ1-4; D remains unclear. Trimming removed 4 bases at V and 0 bases at J, with 10 bases between. The CDR3 length is 15 residues. Germline CDR1 is SGHRS and CDR2 is YFSETQ. CDR3: CASSRGSSTNEKLFF. For the CDR3, the DNA is TGCGCCAGCAGCCGAGGGTCCTCAACTAATGAAAAACTGTTTTTT.

This clone was recorded a few times. The genes are TRBV2 and TRBJ1-2; 7 bases are shared with TRBD1. The V segment lost 5 bases and the J segment 2 bases; nucleotides outside the gene matches: 5. The CDR3 extends over 14 amino acids. Germline-derived CDR1 and CDR2 are SNHLY and FYNNEI. The CDR3 bases are TGTGCCAGCAGTTCCCAGGGGGGAAACTATGGCTACACCTTC. Protein product: CASSSQGGNYGYTF.

The genes are TRBV18 and TRBJ1-1; D not resolved. The length of the CDR3 is 16 residues. Germline CDR1 is KGHSH and CDR2 is LQKENI. Trimming cost V 2 bases and J 6 bases, with 19 bases left between them. CDR3 protein: CASSPIVGPGPAEAFF. For the CDR3, the DNA is TGTGCCAGCTCACCAATCGTTGGTCCAGGTCCGGCTGAAGCTTTCTTT.

This rearrangement joins TRBV5-4 to TRBJ1-3; 9 bases line up with TRBD1. The germline V gene has CDR1 SGHNT and CDR2 YYREEE (reference sequence). The J segment lost 9 bases and the V segment lost 2 bases, leaving 6 bases of the junction unmatched. CDR3 size: 14 residues. CDR3 coding DNA: TGTGCCAGCAGCTTACAGGGGGCTCGAGGCACCATATATTTT. Translation gives CASSLQGARGTIYF.

Note on this clone: Other DNA variants within this sample encode the same CDR3. The gene calls are TRBV7-2 and TRBJ1-3; possible D gene TRBD1, 5 bases. This CDR3 spans 14 amino acids. Germline V gives CDR1 SGHTA, CDR2 FQGNSA. V was trimmed by 3 bases and J by 1 base, leaving 7 bases between them. The CDR3 nucleotides are TGTGCCAGCAGCTTGGGGGGATCTGGAAACACCATATATTTT. Translated, it gives CASSLGGSGNTIYF.

This chain links TRBV7-9 with TRBJ2-7, with TRBD2 matching over 7 bases. After removal of 1 base from V and 3 bases from J, the junction contained 6 bases not matched to a gene. The CDR3 sequence is 15 residues long. From germline, CDR1 is SEHNR and CDR2 FQNEAQ (reference sequence). For the CDR3, the DNA is TGTGCCAGCAGCTTAGGATCTAGCGGAGTCTACGAGCAGTACTTC. Amino acid sequence: CASSLGSSGVYEQYF.

The V gene is TRBV28, the J gene TRBJ1-1; 8 bases line up with TRBD1. Trimming at V came to 7 bases and at J to 9 bases, leaving 7 bases not matched to a gene. Germline-derived CDR1 and CDR2 are MDHEN and SYDVKM. The CDR3 has 12 residues. The CDR3 region has the DNA TGTGCCAGCACCTGGGACAGGCAACAAGCTTTCTTT. Translating it yields CASTWDRQQAFF.

The genes are TRBV6-6 and TRBJ1-4; no firm D call. Deletions cut 8 bases from V and 0 bases from J, with 7 bases between. The CDR3 has 13 residues. Looked up from germline, CDR1 is MNHNY and CDR2 is SVGAGI (reference sequence). Here the CDR3 reads CASVRTTNEKLFF. Written as DNA, the CDR3 is TGTGCCAGCGTGAGAACAACTAATGAAAAACTGTTTTTT.

The count of this clone is one. This rearrangement joins TRBV6-5 to TRBJ1-2, with D unclear. CDR3 length equals 14 residues. Germline-derived CDR1 and CDR2 are MNHEY and SVGAGI. V was shortened by 0 bases and J by 0 bases, with 5 bases between the two germline ends. The CDR3: CASSYSRANYGYTF. CDR3 nucleotide sequence: TGTGCCAGCAGTTACTCGAGAGCTAACTATGGCTACACCTTC.

The chain carries TRBV6-2 or TRBV6-3 and TRBJ2-1; no clear D. Deletions cut 2 bases from V and 13 bases from J, with 12 bases between. The CDR3 spans 12 residues. Germline V gene lookup returns CDR1 MNHEY and CDR2 SVGEGT. CDR3 in amino acids: CASSYPVESQFF. Here the CDR3 DNA reads TGTGCCAGCAGTTACCCTGTCGAGTCACAGTTCTTC.

The chain recombines TRBV7-2 with TRBJ1-2; D is uncertain. Trimming removed 6 bases at V and 4 bases at J, with 18 bases between. The CDR3 is made up of 15 amino acids. Germline-derived CDR1 and CDR2 are SGHTA and FQGNSA. For the CDR3, the DNA is TGTGCCAGCAGTTCTTCCACTCTAGGGAGCTATGGCTACACCTTC. Its translation is CASSSSTLGSYGYTF.

The V and J genes are TRBV6-2 or TRBV6-3 and TRBJ2-1; 11 nucleotides align to TRBD2. CDR1 and CDR2 (germline): MNHEY, SVGEGT. V lost 3 bases and J lost 5; bases outside the gene matches: 9. The CDR3 has 17 residues. The CDR3, as DNA: TGTGCCAGCAGTTATCCCCTAGCGGGGGGATATAACAATGAGCAGTTCTTC. It is translated as CASSYPLAGGYNNEQFF.

This clone was detected once. The rearrangement joins TRBV5-1 to TRBJ2-5, with 7 bases that match TRBD1. The germline V gene has CDR1 SGHRS and CDR2 YFSETQ. This CDR3 is 14 amino acids long. With 5 bases clipped from V and 3 bases from J, the junction kept 7 bases outside the gene matches. The CDR3, as DNA: TGCGCCAGCAGTTCAGGGGGTGCCGAAGAGACCCAGTACTTC. Its translation: CASSSGGAEETQYF.

The rearrangement joins TRBV30 to TRBJ1-6, with D hard to call. Trimming left V 1 base short and J 8 bases short, with 12 bases between. The CDR3 extends over 14 amino acids. CDR1 GTSNPN and CDR2 SVGIG come from the germline V gene (reference sequence). This CDR3 reads CAWSAPGKYSPLHF. For the CDR3, the DNA is TGTGCCTGGAGTGCCCCGGGAAAATATTCACCCCTCCACTTT.

The rearrangement links TRBV29-1 to TRBJ2-1; 10 nucleotides align to TRBD1. Germline CDR1 and CDR2: SQVTM and ANQGSEA. With 5 bases clipped from V and 2 bases from J, the junction kept 9 bases outside the gene matches. The CDR3 is made up of 16 amino acids. The CDR3 here is CSVSRGGQGPYNEQFF. As DNA, the CDR3 is TGCAGCGTTTCGAGAGGGGGACAGGGGCCCTACAATGAGCAGTTCTTC.

This sequence joins TRBV5-1 and TRBJ1-5; unclear D gene. Trimming cost V 0 bases and J 3 bases, with 10 bases left between them. CDR1 and CDR2 from the germline V gene are SGHRS and YFSETQ. The CDR3 has 15 residues. The CDR3 loop is CASSLVSGANQPQHF. The CDR3 DNA follows: TGCGCCAGCAGCTTGGTGTCGGGAGCCAATCAGCCCCAGCATTTT.

This chain joins TRBV29-1 and TRBJ1-2, with 8 bases matching TRBD1. This CDR3 contains 12 residues. With V trimmed by 7 bases and J by 5 bases, 6 bases remained unmatched. In germline, CDR1 is SQVTM, CDR2 ANQGSEA. CDR3 region: CSGGQGGYGYTF. The CDR3, as DNA: TGCAGCGGAGGACAGGGAGGATATGGCTACACCTTC.

In this sample, this clone turned up a few times. The chain links TRBV9 to TRBJ1-5; D may be TRBD1 (6 bases). This CDR3 has 14 amino acids. Germline lookup yields CDR1 SGDLS and CDR2 YYNGEE. Trimming stripped 0 bases from V and 2 bases from J, with 6 bases between. The CDR3 DNA reads TGTGCCAGCAGCGTAGGACAGGGCAATCAGCCCCAGCATTTT. This encodes CASSVGQGNQPQHF.